The 22 T cell receptor beta chains presented below share a single source sample, sequenced in a study of T cell responses to AZD1222 COVID-19 vaccine. The repertoire was sequenced with immunoSEQ multiplex PCR; TCRdb's copy has only in-frame clones and lacks some. The table includes 150,000 to 200,000 clones, around 93% detected once. This material consisted of peripheral blood, taken on day 0 of AZD1222 vaccination. These receptors were taken from an adult in good health.

The V gene is TRBV28, the J gene TRBJ1-6; D unresolved. CDR1 MDHEN and CDR2 SYDVKM come from the germline V gene. This CDR3 has 12 residues. V lost 5 bases and J 10 bases, leaving 9 bases between the germline ends. The CDR3 nucleotides read TGTGCCAGCAGTCCTCTCGCGTCACCCCTCCACTTT. Translation gives CASSPLASPLHF.

The chain combines TRBV27 with TRBJ1-4, with D possibly being TRBD1 (6 bases). The CDR3 has 15 residues. V was shortened by 3 bases and J by 4 bases, with 12 bases between the two germline ends. The germline gives CDR1 MNHEY, CDR2 SMNVEV (reference sequence). This CDR3 is CASSLQGRGNEKLFF. The CDR3, as DNA: TGTGCCAGCAGTTTGCAGGGGCGGGGTAATGAAAAACTGTTTTTT.

The chain employs TRBV6-5 and TRBJ1-3; D ambiguous. The germline V gene has CDR1 MNHEY and CDR2 SVGAGI. There are 15 residues in the CDR3. Trimming took off 6 bases at V and 3 bases at J, with 15 bases between the two ends. CDR3 in DNA: TGTGCCAGCAGCATACGAGTTTCGTTTGGAAACACCATATATTTT. Protein sequence: CASSIRVSFGNTIYF.

The V call is TRBV30, the J call TRBJ2-1; 14 bases agree with TRBD2. CDR3 length: 12 amino acids. The J segment lost 10 bases and the V segment lost 7 bases, leaving 3 bases of the junction unmatched. The V gene's germline CDR1 is GTSNPN and CDR2 SVGIG (reference sequence). CDR3 amino acids: CASTSGREEQFF. In DNA form, the CDR3 reads TGTGCCTCGACTAGCGGGAGGGAAGAGCAGTTCTTC.

This clone was observed a single time. The chain's CDR3 is CAYQKGGNTEAFF. DNA of the CDR3: TGTGCCTATCAAAAAGGGGGTAACACTGAAGCTTTCTTT. The rearrangement uses TRBV30 and TRBJ1-1, with D perhaps matching TRBD1 (6 bases). Germline CDR1 is GTSNPN and CDR2 is SVGIG (reference sequence). CDR3 length: 13 residues. V shed 7 bases and J shed 2 bases, with 14 bases lying between them.

The chain is built from TRBV29-1 and TRBJ2-5, with 10 bases aligning to TRBD2. The V segment lost 7 bases and the J segment 0 bases; nucleotides outside the gene matches: 5. The CDR3 runs 14 residues. The germline V gene encodes CDR1 SQVTM and CDR2 ANQGSEA. The CDR3 protein is CSGHSGRYQETQYF. The CDR3 nucleotides are TGCAGCGGCCATAGCGGGAGGTACCAAGAGACCCAGTACTTC.

V usage is TRBV30 and J usage is TRBJ2-7; D is perhaps TRBD2 (6 bases). The CDR3 runs 15 residues. V shed 0 bases and J shed 4 bases, with 16 bases lying between them. Looked up from germline, CDR1 is GTSNPN and CDR2 is SVGIG (reference sequence). The DNA of the CDR3 is TGTGCCTGGAGTGTACGGTCAGCGGGCCGTTACGAGCAGTACTTC. As protein: CAWSVRSAGRYEQYF.

The rearrangement uses TRBV4-3 and TRBJ2-6, with D possibly being TRBD1 (6 bases). Germline V gives CDR1 LGHNA, CDR2 YSLEER. The CDR3 is 16 residues long. V was cut by 3 bases and J by 4 bases, with 13 bases left in between. The CDR3 sequence is CASSQETGSGANVLTF. CDR3 sequence (DNA): TGCGCCAGCAGCCAGGAAACAGGGTCGGGGGCCAACGTCCTGACTTTC.

This clone was counted once. The V and J genes are TRBV7-8 and TRBJ1-5; D not certain. This CDR3 region has 14 residues. The germline CDR1 and CDR2 sequences are SGHVS and FQNEAQ. The V gene lost 5 bases and the J gene lost 5 bases, with 13 bases spanning the gap. CDR3 nucleotides: TGTGCCAGCAGCCAGGTTCCTCGGGATCAGCCCCAGCATTTT. Its translation is CASSQVPRDQPQHF.

The rearrangement links TRBV25-1 to TRBJ2-7; 9 nucleotides match TRBD2. The J segment lost 3 bases and the V segment lost 5 bases, leaving 8 bases of the junction unmatched. The CDR3 runs to 15 residues. Per the germline V gene, CDR1 is MGHDK and CDR2 is SYGVNS. CDR3 DNA sequence: TGTGCCAGCAGTCCAGGACTAGCGAGACACTACGAGCAGTACTTC. Its protein product is CASSPGLARHYEQYF.

The chain couples TRBV5-1 to TRBJ2-6; 11 positions match TRBD1. Germline lookup yields CDR1 SGHRS and CDR2 YFSETQ. Trimming removed 3 bases from V and 2 bases from J; junction bases left unmatched: 4. The CDR3 extends over 17 amino acids. The DNA for the CDR3 is TGCGCCAGCAGCTGGAGGGGACAGGGGGCTGGGGCCAACGTCCTGACTTTC. This sequence encodes CASSWRGQGAGANVLTF.

The chain joins TRBV6-5 to TRBJ2-7; TRBD1 agrees at 10 bases. CDR3 size: 12 residues. Germline values: CDR1 MNHEY, CDR2 SVGAGI. The ends lost 10 bases at V and 2 bases at J; junction bases unmatched: 2. CDR3 nucleotide sequence: TGTGCCACCGGGACAGGGGCCTACGAGCAGTACTTC. Protein: CATGTGAYEQYF.

The rearrangement joins TRBV6-5 to TRBJ1-3, with 9 positions matching TRBD1. The CDR3 covers 14 residues. The ends lost 6 bases at V and 2 bases at J; junction bases unmatched: 2. CDR1 is MNHEY, CDR2 SVGAGI, per germline. For the CDR3, the DNA is TGTGCCAGCAGCCGACAGGGGGCTGGAAACACCATATATTTT. Translation gives CASSRQGAGNTIYF.

The V gene is TRBV20-1, the J gene TRBJ1-3; possible D gene TRBD1, 5 bases. This CDR3 contains 11 residues. The germline V gene has CDR1 DFQATT and CDR2 SNEGSKA (reference sequence). With 7 bases removed from V and 3 bases from J, the gap between germline ends came to 7 bases. CDR3 amino acids: CSGRVGNTIYF. Written as DNA, the CDR3 is TGCAGTGGCAGGGTTGGAAACACCATATATTTT.

The chain's CDR3 is CASSDYQETQYF. The CDR3 DNA reads as TGCGCCAGCTCCGACTACCAAGAGACCCAGTACTTC. The chain combines TRBV4-1 with TRBJ2-5; D gene ambiguous. V dropped 8 bases and J dropped 0 bases, with 7 bases sitting between them. CDR1 and CDR2 from the germline V gene are MGHRA and YSYEKL. The CDR3 has 12 residues.

The chain uses TRBV7-2 and TRBJ1-1; D is undetermined. Germline V gene data show CDR1 as SGHTA and CDR2 as FQGNSA. V was pared by 1 base and J by 5 bases, with 11 bases between. The length of the CDR3 is 14 residues. CDR3 amino acids: CASSLGSTGTEAFF. The CDR3 nucleotides are TGTGCCAGCAGCTTAGGTTCAACGGGGACTGAAGCTTTCTTT.

The chain links TRBV10-3 to TRBJ1-3; maybe TRBD1 (6 bases). CDR3 size: 13 residues. Trimming cost V 8 bases and J 0 bases, with 8 bases left between them. CDR1 and CDR2 from the germline V gene are ENHRY and SYGVKD. CDR3 DNA: TGTGCCATCGGGGGGGCCTCTGGAAACACCATATATTTT. It encodes CAIGGASGNTIYF.

There are many counts of this clone. The J gene is TRBJ2-7, the V gene TRBV4-2; D is possibly TRBD2 (6 bases). V was trimmed by 3 bases and J by 0 bases, leaving 15 bases between them. Germline CDR1 and CDR2: LGHNA and YNFKEQ. The CDR3 covers 16 residues. CDR3 bases: TGTGCCAGCAGCCAGTCGACCGGGACTGGCTCCTACGAGCAGTACTTC. Protein sequence: CASSQSTGTGSYEQYF.

The genes are TRBV6-5 and TRBJ2-7, with 7 nucleotides matching TRBD1. The CDR3 covers 14 residues. The germline V gene has CDR1 MNHEY and CDR2 SVGAGI. The V segment lost 6 bases and the J segment 2 bases; nucleotides outside the gene matches: 7. The CDR3 here is CASRVQGIPYEQYF. Here the CDR3 DNA reads TGTGCCAGCAGGGTACAGGGGATCCCCTACGAGCAGTACTTC.

This chain joins TRBV5-1 and TRBJ2-1; 9 bases map to TRBD2. Germline loops: CDR1 SGHRS, CDR2 YFSETQ. This CDR3 contains 17 residues. The V gene end was trimmed by 3 bases and the J gene end by 4 bases; junction bases not matched to a gene: 11. The CDR3 DNA follows: TGCGCCAGCAGCTCAAACCTAGCGGGATCAGGGTACAATGAGCAGTTCTTC. Translated, it gives CASSSNLAGSGYNEQFF.

The V gene is TRBV30, the J gene TRBJ1-2; D is unclear. The V gene's germline CDR1 is GTSNPN and CDR2 SVGIG (reference sequence). The germline V and J ends were trimmed by 0 bases and 2 bases, with 7 bases remaining between them. CDR3 length equals 13 residues. DNA of the CDR3: TGTGCCTGGAGTGTACGCTCAAACTATGGCTACACCTTC. Translating it yields CAWSVRSNYGYTF.

This sequence joins TRBV18 and TRBJ1-2; no clear D gene. CDR1 is KGHSH and CDR2 is LQKENI in the germline V gene. Trimming left V 3 bases short and J 6 bases short, with 11 bases between. This CDR3 has 13 residues. CDR3 protein: CASSPWGDDGYTF. Written as DNA, the CDR3 is TGTGCCAGCTCACCCTGGGGAGACGATGGCTACACCTTC.